These 20 T cell receptor beta chains were sequenced from one sample in a study. TCRdb used MiXCR to reprocess the 5' RACE reads, holding one entry per CDR3 protein. The table records about 40,000 distinct CDR3 sequences, roughly a fifth of them present only once. Cells sorted as Tregs were CD4+, CD25+ and CD127-/low. The material sequenced was Tregs sorted from a lymph node. The source of these receptors is a female donor with breast cancer.

In its sample, this clonotype was seen a few times. The chain carries TRBV7-9 and TRBJ1-3; the D is unclear. Germline CDR1 and CDR2: SEHNR and FQNEAQ (reference sequence). CDR3 length: 14 amino acids. Trimming pared 1 base from V and 4 bases from J, leaving 8 bases between. The CDR3 region has the DNA TGTGCCAGCAGCTTAGGGGCAGAGGGAAACACCATATATTTT. Translating gives CASSLGAEGNTIYF.

The chain has TRBV12-3 or TRBV12-4 and TRBJ1-2, with D perhaps matching TRBD1 (6 bases). This CDR3 has 13 amino acids. With 8 bases removed from V and 3 bases from J, the gap between germline ends came to 13 bases. The CDR3 sequence: CASFNQGYYGYTF. CDR3 bases: TGTGCCAGCTTTAATCAGGGGTACTATGGCTACACCTTC.

In this sample, this clonotype turned up a few times. The V gene is TRBV5-1, the J gene TRBJ2-1, with a tentative D call TRBD2 (5 bases). The germline V gene has CDR1 SGHRS and CDR2 YFSETQ. The CDR3 contains 15 residues. Trimming cost V 2 bases and J 8 bases, with 17 bases left between them. The CDR3 region has the DNA TGCGCCAGCAGCTTTTCCTGGGAGAGGTCTCATGAGCAGTTCTTC. Its protein is CASSFSWERSHEQFF.

By share, this clonotype ranks as medium-sized (0.01 to 0.1%). V gene TRBV9 combines with J gene TRBJ1-4, with 9 bases aligning to TRBD1. J gave up 7 bases and V 3 bases, and 4 bases lay outside the gene matches. The V gene's germline CDR1 is SGDLS and CDR2 YYNGEE. CDR3 length equals 14 residues. CDR3 sequence reads: CASSDGTGSEKLFF. CDR3 bases: TGTGCCAGCAGCGACGGGACAGGGAGTGAAAAACTGTTTTTT.

The sample holds a few counts of this clonotype. The V gene is TRBV4-1, the J gene TRBJ2-5, with TRBD2 identical over 8 bases. J gave up 5 bases and V 4 bases, and 9 bases lay outside the gene matches. CDR1 and CDR2 (germline): MGHRA, YSYEKL. This CDR3 contains 15 residues. CDR3 region: CASSPQAGVGETQYF. The CDR3 DNA reads as TGCGCCAGCAGCCCCCAAGCGGGAGTAGGCGAGACCCAGTACTTC.

The gene calls are TRBV7-9 and TRBJ2-1; TRBD2 matches at 7 bases. Trimming at V came to 6 bases and at J to 1 base, leaving 9 bases not matched to a gene. This CDR3 is 16 amino acids long. Germline CDR1 reads SEHNR; CDR2 reads FQNEAQ (reference sequence). CDR3: CASRGTAGRSYNEQFF. The DNA of the CDR3 is TGTGCCAGCAGGGGAACAGCGGGAAGATCCTACAATGAGCAGTTCTTC.

Ten or more counts support this clonotype. The chain carries TRBV7-9 and TRBJ1-1, with 7 bases lining up with TRBD1. Germline loops: CDR1 SEHNR, CDR2 FQNEAQ (reference sequence). With V trimmed by 4 bases and J by 6 bases, 8 bases remained unmatched. This CDR3 spans 14 amino acids. DNA for the CDR3: TGTGCCAGCAGCTCTACAGGGGAGTTTGCTGAAGCTTTCTTT. This gives the protein CASSSTGEFAEAFF. Together with reference TRBV7-9 and TRBJ1-1, the CDR3 gives the full variable domain: DTGVSQNPRHKITKRGQNVTFRCDPISEHNRLYWYRQTLGQGPEFLTYFQNEAQLEKSRLLSDRFSAERPKGSFSTLEIQRTEQGDSAMYLCASSSTGEFAEAFFGQGTRLTVV.

Turning to this clonotype: A much larger clone differs by one base, so this may be a read error. The chain joins TRBV5-1 to TRBJ2-5, with 12 bases matching TRBD2. The CDR3 covers 16 residues. The V segment lost 7 bases and the J segment 0 bases; nucleotides outside the gene matches: 7. Germline assignment: CDR1 SGHRS and CDR2 YFSETQ. DNA for the CDR3: TGCGCCAGCGGCACCGGGACTAGCGGGTACCAAGAGACCCAGTACTTC. Protein sequence: CASGTGTSGYQETQYF.

This clonotype was detected ten times or more. The genes are TRBV5-4 and TRBJ1-6, with 7 bases that match TRBD1. Germline V gene lookup returns CDR1 SGHNT and CDR2 YYREEE (reference sequence). The V segment lost 0 bases and the J segment 4 bases; nucleotides outside the gene matches: 1. The CDR3 extends over 15 amino acids. CDR3 in DNA: TGTGCCAGCAGCTTGGACAGGGGTTATAATTCACCCCTCCACTTT. Protein sequence: CASSLDRGYNSPLHF.

This clonotype was picked up many times. This chain joins TRBV4-2 and TRBJ2-7; 10 bases align to TRBD2. CDR3 length equals 14 residues. V shed 6 bases, J shed 1 base, and the junction held 3 bases outside the gene matches. CDR1 and CDR2 from the germline V gene are LGHNA and YNFKEQ. The CDR3 coding sequence is TGTGCCAGCAGACCTAGCGGGAGTTCCTACGAGCAGTACTTC. It encodes CASRPSGSSYEQYF.

This clonotype was seen only a few times. The V and J genes are TRBV5-1 and TRBJ2-3; 8 positions agree with TRBD1. The V gene's germline CDR1 is SGHRS and CDR2 YFSETQ. V trimming: 7 bases; J trimming: 2 bases; junction bases outside the gene matches: 9. This CDR3 has 15 residues. CDR3: CASCTSGQVTDTQYF. The CDR3, as DNA: TGCGCCAGCTGTACCTCGGGACAGGTCACAGATACGCAGTATTTT.

This clonotype was observed a few times. V is TRBV7-3 and J is TRBJ1-1; 7 bases map to TRBD1. V shed 4 bases and J 2 bases; nucleotides not matched to a gene: 1. There are 13 residues in the CDR3. Germline loops: CDR1 SGHTA, CDR2 FQGTGA. The CDR3 region is CASSWDRNTEAFF. DNA for the CDR3: TGTGCCAGCAGCTGGGACAGAAACACTGAAGCTTTCTTT.

The chain is built from TRBV6-2 or TRBV6-3 and TRBJ1-1; D unclear. V shed 3 bases and J shed 4 bases, with 12 bases lying between them. The CDR3 is made up of 14 amino acids. Germline assignment: CDR1 MNHEY and CDR2 SVGEGT. The CDR3 loop reads CASSYRAPLTEAFF. CDR3 DNA sequence: TGTGCCAGCAGTTATCGGGCACCCCTCACTGAAGCTTTCTTT.

This clonotype showed up just a few times. This chain joins TRBV11-3 and TRBJ2-1, with TRBD2 matching over 14 bases. Germline CDR1 and CDR2: SGHNT and YENEEA. This CDR3 spans 17 amino acids. V lost 5 bases, J lost 4 bases, and 7 bases stayed unmatched. CDR3 protein: CASSAGLAGVGYNEQFF. CDR3 nucleotides: TGTGCCAGCAGCGCGGGACTAGCGGGAGTCGGGTACAATGAGCAGTTCTTC.

This clonotype is medium-sized in the sample. The V and J genes are TRBV5-1 and TRBJ2-1, with D perhaps given as TRBD1 or TRBD2 (5 bases each). The CDR3 runs to 16 residues. V lost 4 bases to trimming and J lost 6 bases, with 20 bases between them. CDR1 is SGHRS, CDR2 YFSETQ, per germline. CDR3 sequence: CASSPTGTPRVNEQFF. In nucleotides, the CDR3 is TGCGCCAGCAGCCCCACCGGGACCCCGAGGGTCAATGAGCAGTTCTTC.

For this clonotype: Germline and junction disagree at one end, which may indicate a read error. This chain joins TRBV28 and TRBJ1-3; no definite D call. CDR1 is MDHEN and CDR2 is SYDVKM in the germline V gene. The CDR3 is 14 amino acids. CDR3 bases: TGTGTCAGCACCCAACGGAGCTCTGGAAACACCATATATTTT. It specifies CVSTQRSSGNTIYF.

This clonotype showed up just a few times. The chain has TRBV10-3 and TRBJ2-5; 10 bases are a match to TRBD2. The V gene's germline CDR1 is ENHRY and CDR2 SYGVKD. This CDR3 is built from 13 residues. Trimming at V came to 10 bases and at J to 3 bases, leaving 5 bases not matched to a gene. CDR3 nucleotide sequence: TGTGCCACGCGGACTAGCGGAAAAGAGACCCAGTACTTC. Translated, it gives CATRTSGKETQYF.

The chain recombines TRBV7-2 with TRBJ2-3; 11 positions match TRBD1. Trimming at V came to 0 bases and at J to 4 bases, leaving 6 bases not matched to a gene. The germline V gene encodes CDR1 SGHTA and CDR2 FQGNSA. The CDR3 sequence is 17 residues long. CDR3 nucleotides: TGTGCCAGCAGCTTAGCGGGAGGACAGGGGGCATCAGATACGCAGTATTTT. Its protein is CASSLAGGQGASDTQYF. Using reference TRBV7-2 and TRBJ2-3 for the parts outside the CDR3, the full variable domain is GAGVSQSPSNKVTEKGKDVELRCDPISGHTALYWYRQSLGQGLEFLIYFQGNSAPDKSGLPSDRFSAERTGGSVSTLTIQRTQQEDSAVYLCASSLAGGQGASDTQYFGPGTRLTVL.

The genes are TRBV20-1 and TRBJ2-1; TRBD2 matches 9 bases. Germline CDR1 DFQATT, CDR2 SNEGSKA (reference sequence). V was clipped by 6 bases and J by 6 bases; unmatched bases: 12. The CDR3 contains 15 residues. The CDR3 DNA reads TGCAGTGCCATAGCGGGACTAGCAGTTTCCAATGAGCAGTTCTTC. This codes for CSAIAGLAVSNEQFF.

The chain carries TRBV6-5 and TRBJ2-5; 14 bases are a match to TRBD2. The CDR3 is made up of 17 amino acids. Per the germline V gene, CDR1 is MNHEY and CDR2 is SVGAGI. The J segment lost 5 bases and the V segment lost 5 bases, leaving 10 bases of the junction unmatched. This CDR3 reads CASSRLAGGPFSETQYF. CDR3 bases: TGTGCCAGCAGTAGACTAGCGGGAGGGCCTTTTTCCGAGACCCAGTACTTC.